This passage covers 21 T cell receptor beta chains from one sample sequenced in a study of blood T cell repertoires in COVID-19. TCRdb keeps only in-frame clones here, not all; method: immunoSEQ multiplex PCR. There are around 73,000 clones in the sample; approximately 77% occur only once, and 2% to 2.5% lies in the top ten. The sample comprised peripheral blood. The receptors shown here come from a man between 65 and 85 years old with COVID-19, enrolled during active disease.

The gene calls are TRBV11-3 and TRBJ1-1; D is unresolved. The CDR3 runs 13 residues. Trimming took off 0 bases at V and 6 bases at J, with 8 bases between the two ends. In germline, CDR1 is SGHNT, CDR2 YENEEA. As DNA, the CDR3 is TGTGCCAGCAGCTTAGATCAAACTGCTGAAGCTTTCTTT. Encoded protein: CASSLDQTAEAFF.

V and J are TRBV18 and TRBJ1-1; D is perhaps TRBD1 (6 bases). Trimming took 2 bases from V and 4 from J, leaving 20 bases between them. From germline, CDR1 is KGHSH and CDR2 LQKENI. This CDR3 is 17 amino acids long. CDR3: CASSPVSTGLQATEAFF. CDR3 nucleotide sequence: TGTGCCAGCTCACCAGTCAGTACAGGGCTTCAAGCCACTGAAGCTTTCTTT.

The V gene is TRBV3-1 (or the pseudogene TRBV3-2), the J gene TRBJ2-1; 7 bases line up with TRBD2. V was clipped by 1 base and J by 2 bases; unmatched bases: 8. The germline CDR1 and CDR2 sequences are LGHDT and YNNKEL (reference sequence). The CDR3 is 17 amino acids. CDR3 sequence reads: CASSQVLRTRPYNEQFF. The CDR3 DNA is TGTGCCAGCAGCCAAGTTCTCCGGACTAGACCCTACAATGAGCAGTTCTTC.

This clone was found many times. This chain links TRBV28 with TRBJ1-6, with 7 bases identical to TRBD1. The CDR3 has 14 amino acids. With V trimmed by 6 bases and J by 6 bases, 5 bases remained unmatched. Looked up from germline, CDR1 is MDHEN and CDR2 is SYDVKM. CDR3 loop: CASRFGTANSPLHF. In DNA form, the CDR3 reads TGTGCCAGCAGATTCGGGACAGCTAATTCACCCCTCCACTTT.

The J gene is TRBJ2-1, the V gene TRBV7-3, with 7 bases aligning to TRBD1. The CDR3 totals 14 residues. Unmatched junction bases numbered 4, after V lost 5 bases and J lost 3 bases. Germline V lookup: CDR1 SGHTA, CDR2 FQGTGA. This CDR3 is CASSAGTDYNEQFF. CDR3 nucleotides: TGTGCCAGCAGCGCCGGGACAGACTACAATGAGCAGTTCTTC.

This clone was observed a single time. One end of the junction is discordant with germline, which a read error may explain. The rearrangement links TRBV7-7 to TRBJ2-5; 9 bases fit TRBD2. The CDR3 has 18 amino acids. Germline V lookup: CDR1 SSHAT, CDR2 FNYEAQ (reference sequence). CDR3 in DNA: TGTGCTAGCAGCTTAGCGGCTCGGACTAGCGCGACCCAAGAGACCCAGTACTTC. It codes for CASSLAARTSATQETQYF.

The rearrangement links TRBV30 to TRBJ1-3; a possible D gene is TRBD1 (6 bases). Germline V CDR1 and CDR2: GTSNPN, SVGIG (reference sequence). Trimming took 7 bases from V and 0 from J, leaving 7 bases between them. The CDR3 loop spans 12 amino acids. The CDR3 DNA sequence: TGTGCCTCCAGGGGCTCTGGAAACACCATATATTTT. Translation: CASRGSGNTIYF.

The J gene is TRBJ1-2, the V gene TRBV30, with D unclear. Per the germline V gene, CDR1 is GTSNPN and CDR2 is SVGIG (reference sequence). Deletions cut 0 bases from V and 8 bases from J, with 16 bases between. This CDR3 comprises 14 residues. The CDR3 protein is CAWSVPLRRQGYTF. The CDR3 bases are TGTGCCTGGAGTGTACCGCTACGGAGGCAAGGCTACACCTTC.

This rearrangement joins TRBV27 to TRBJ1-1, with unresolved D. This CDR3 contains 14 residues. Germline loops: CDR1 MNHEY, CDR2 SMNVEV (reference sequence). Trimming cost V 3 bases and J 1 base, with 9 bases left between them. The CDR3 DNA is TGTGCCAGCAGTTTTGGAGGGAGGAACACTGAAGCTTTCTTT. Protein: CASSFGGRNTEAFF.

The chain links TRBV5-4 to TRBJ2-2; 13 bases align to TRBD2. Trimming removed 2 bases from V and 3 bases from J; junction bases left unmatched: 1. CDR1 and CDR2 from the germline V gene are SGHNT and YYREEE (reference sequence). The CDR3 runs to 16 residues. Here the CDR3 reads CASSLGLAGDTGELFF. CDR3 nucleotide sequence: TGTGCCAGCAGCTTAGGACTAGCGGGGGACACCGGGGAGCTGTTTTTT.

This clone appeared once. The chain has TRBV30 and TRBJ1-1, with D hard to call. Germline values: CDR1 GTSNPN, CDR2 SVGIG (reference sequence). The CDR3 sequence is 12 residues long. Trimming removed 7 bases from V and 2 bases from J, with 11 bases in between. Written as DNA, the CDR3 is TGTGCCTCCAAGAGGTACAACACTGAAGCTTTCTTT. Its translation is CASKRYNTEAFF.

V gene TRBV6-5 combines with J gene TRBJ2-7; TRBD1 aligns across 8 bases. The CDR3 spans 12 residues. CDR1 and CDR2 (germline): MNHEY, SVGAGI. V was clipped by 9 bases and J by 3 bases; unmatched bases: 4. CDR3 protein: CASGTGYYEQYF. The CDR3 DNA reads TGTGCCAGTGGGACAGGCTACTACGAGCAGTACTTC.

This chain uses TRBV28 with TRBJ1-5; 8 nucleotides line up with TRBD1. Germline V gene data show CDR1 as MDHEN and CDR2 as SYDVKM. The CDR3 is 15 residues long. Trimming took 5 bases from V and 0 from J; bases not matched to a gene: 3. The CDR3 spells CASSRQGSSNQPQHF. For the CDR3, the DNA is TGTGCCAGCAGTCGACAGGGGTCTAGCAATCAGCCCCAGCATTTT.

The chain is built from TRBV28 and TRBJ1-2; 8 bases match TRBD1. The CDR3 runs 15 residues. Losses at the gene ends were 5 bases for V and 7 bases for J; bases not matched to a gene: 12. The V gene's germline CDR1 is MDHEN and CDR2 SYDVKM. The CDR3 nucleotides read TGTGCCAGCAGTAAATACAGGGGGAGGAATGGTGGCTACACCTTC. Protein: CASSKYRGRNGGYTF.

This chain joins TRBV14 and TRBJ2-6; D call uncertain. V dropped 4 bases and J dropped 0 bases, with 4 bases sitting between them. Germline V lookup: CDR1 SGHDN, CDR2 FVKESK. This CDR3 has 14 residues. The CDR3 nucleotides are TGTGCCAGCAGCCCGAGCTCTGGGGCCAACGTCCTGACTTTC. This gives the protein CASSPSSGANVLTF.

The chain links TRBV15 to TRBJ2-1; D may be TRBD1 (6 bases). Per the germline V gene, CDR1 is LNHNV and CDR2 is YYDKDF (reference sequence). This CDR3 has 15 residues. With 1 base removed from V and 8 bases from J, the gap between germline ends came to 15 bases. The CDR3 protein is CATSRVQGLLDEQFF. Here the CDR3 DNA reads TGTGCCACCAGCAGAGTACAGGGCTTGTTAGATGAGCAGTTCTTC.

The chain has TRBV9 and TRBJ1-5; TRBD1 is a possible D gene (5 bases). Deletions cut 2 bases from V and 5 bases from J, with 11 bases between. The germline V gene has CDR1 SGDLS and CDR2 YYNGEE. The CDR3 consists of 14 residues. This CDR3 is CASSVMGGDQPQHF. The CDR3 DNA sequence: TGTGCCAGCAGCGTGATGGGGGGGGATCAGCCCCAGCATTTT.

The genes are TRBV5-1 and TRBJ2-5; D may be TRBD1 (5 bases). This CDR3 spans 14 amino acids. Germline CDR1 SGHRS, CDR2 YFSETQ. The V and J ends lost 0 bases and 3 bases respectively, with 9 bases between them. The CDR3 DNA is TGCGCCAGCAGCTTGGTGGCCAGGGAAGAGACCCAGTACTTC. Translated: CASSLVAREETQYF.

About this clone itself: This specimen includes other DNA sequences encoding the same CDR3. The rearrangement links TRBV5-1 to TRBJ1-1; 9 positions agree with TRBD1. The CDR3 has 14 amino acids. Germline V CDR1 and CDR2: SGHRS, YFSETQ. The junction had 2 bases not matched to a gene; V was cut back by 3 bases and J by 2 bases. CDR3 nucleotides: TGCGCCAGCAGCTGGGGACAGGGAAACACTGAAGCTTTCTTT. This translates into CASSWGQGNTEAFF.

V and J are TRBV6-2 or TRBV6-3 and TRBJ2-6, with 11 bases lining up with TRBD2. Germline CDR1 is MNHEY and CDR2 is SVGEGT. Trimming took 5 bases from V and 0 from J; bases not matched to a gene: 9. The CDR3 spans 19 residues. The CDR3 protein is CASSAPGLAGPSGANVLTF. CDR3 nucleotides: TGTGCCAGCAGTGCGCCCGGACTAGCGGGCCCCTCTGGGGCCAACGTCCTGACTTTC.

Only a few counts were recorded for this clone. The CDR3, as DNA: TGTGCCAGCACCACCGACATTGAAAAACTGTTTTTT. The encoded protein is CASTTDIEKLFF. The chain recombines TRBV2 with TRBJ1-4; D remains unclear. Germline values: CDR1 SNHLY, CDR2 FYNNEI. Trimming cost V 7 bases and J 7 bases, with 10 bases left between them. This CDR3 has 12 residues.